Presented here are 20 T cell receptor beta chains from one specimen sequenced in a study of blood T cell repertoires in COVID-19. The data were produced by immunoSEQ multiplex PCR, yet TCRdb's version contains in-frame clones alone and is incomplete. The sample includes around 310,000 clones, around 87% of them seen just once. The sequenced sample was peripheral blood. The source of these receptors is a woman between 40 and 55 years old with COVID-19, enrolled during active disease.

The rearrangement joins TRBV7-2 to TRBJ2-7; tentative D call: TRBD2 (6 bases). Germline CDR1 reads SGHTA; CDR2 reads FQGNSA. V was clipped by 3 bases and J by 3 bases, with 12 bases between them. The CDR3 has 14 residues. The CDR3 nucleotides read TGTGCCAGCAGCTTTCTGGGGGGAGGCTACGAGCAGTACTTC. This gives the protein CASSFLGGGYEQYF.

The rearrangement uses TRBV18 and TRBJ2-2, with D perhaps matching TRBD2 (5 bases). Deletions cut 5 bases from V and 6 bases from J, with 19 bases between. This CDR3 has 16 amino acids. The germline CDR1 and CDR2 sequences are KGHSH and LQKENI. The CDR3 DNA reads as TGTGCCAGCTCAAAAATGTCGGACTCCGGGGCCGGGGAGCTGTTTTTT. Translated, it gives CASSKMSDSGAGELFF.

This clone was seen only a few times. This chain connects TRBV2 to TRBJ2-7; a weak D match, TRBD2 (5 bases). The CDR3 is 14 amino acids. Germline V lookup: CDR1 SNHLY, CDR2 FYNNEI. V was trimmed by 7 bases and J by 0 bases, leaving 13 bases between them. In DNA form, the CDR3 reads TGTGCCAGCATGGCGGGCGTCAGCTCCTACGAGCAGTACTTC. It encodes CASMAGVSSYEQYF.

The sample holds a few counts of this clone. The chain joins TRBV6-4 to TRBJ1-4; D is possibly TRBD1 (6 bases). In germline, CDR1 is MRHNA, CDR2 SNTAGT. The CDR3 consists of 12 residues. Trimming stripped 9 bases from V and 2 bases from J, with 7 bases between. The CDR3 coding sequence is TGTGCCAGAGGACAGACTAATGAAAAACTGTTTTTT. Its protein product is CARGQTNEKLFF.

With respect to this clone: The junction does not match germline at one end; this may be a read error. The V gene is TRBV9, the J gene TRBJ1-2, with unresolved D. The CDR3 has 11 residues. Germline lookup yields CDR1 SGDLS and CDR2 YYNGEE. CDR3 region: CASSRGLTLVF. For the CDR3, the DNA is TGTGCCAGCAGTAGAGGTCTGACGTTGGTCTTC.

This chain links TRBV5-1 with TRBJ2-5; 10 bases are shared with TRBD1. Germline CDR1 SGHRS, CDR2 YFSETQ. The CDR3 has 13 residues. V was clipped by 4 bases and J by 5 bases; unmatched bases: 2. The CDR3 DNA follows: TGCGCCAGCAGCCAGGGACAGGGGGAGACCCAGTACTTC. Amino acid sequence: CASSQGQGETQYF.

For this clone: The same CDR3 can be traced to other DNA sequences in this sample. The V call is TRBV30, the J call TRBJ1-1; the D gene is possibly TRBD1 (5 bases). The CDR3 contains 14 residues. V dropped 0 bases and J dropped 1 base, with 9 bases sitting between them. The germline gives CDR1 GTSNPN, CDR2 SVGIG (reference sequence). DNA of the CDR3: TGTGCCTGGAGTGTACGAAGGGGGAACACTGAAGCTTTCTTT. It translates to CAWSVRRGNTEAFF.

This clone was detected once. The chain has TRBV11-3 and TRBJ2-3, with 12 nucleotides matching TRBD1. The V and J ends lost 1 base and 4 bases, in that order; junction bases with no gene match: 6. Germline values: CDR1 SGHNT, CDR2 YENEEA. CDR3 size: 17 residues. The CDR3 nucleotides read TGTGCCAGCAGCTTAGGGCGGGGACAGGGGGCCGCAGATACGCAGTATTTT. As protein: CASSLGRGQGAADTQYF.

This clone was counted once. Here the CDR3 reads CASSLGTGGNIQYF. The CDR3 DNA sequence: TGTGCCAGCAGCTTGGGGACAGGAGGGAACATTCAGTACTTC. V gene TRBV5-5 combines with J gene TRBJ2-4; D possibly corresponds to TRBD1 (7 bases). The ends were cut back, 0 bases at V and 7 bases at J, with 11 bases in the middle. CDR1 SGHKS and CDR2 YYEKEE come from the germline V gene (reference sequence). The CDR3 sequence is 14 residues long. The full variable domain, its missing parts supplied by reference TRBV5-5 and TRBJ2-4, is DAGVTQSPTHLIKTRGQQVTLRCSPISGHKSVSWYQQVLGQGPQFIFQYYEKEERGRGNFPDRFSARQFPNYSSELNVNALLLGDSALYLCASSLGTGGNIQYFGAGTRLSVL.

V usage is TRBV11-3 and J usage is TRBJ2-1; perhaps TRBD1 as D (6 bases). With 5 bases removed from V and 5 bases from J, the gap between germline ends came to 16 bases. CDR3 length equals 15 residues. The germline V gene encodes CDR1 SGHNT and CDR2 YENEEA. CDR3 coding DNA: TGTGCCAGCAGCCCCCGACAGGACCGGGACAATGAGCAGTTCTTC. Amino acid sequence: CASSPRQDRDNEQFF. Supplemented by reference TRBV11-3 and TRBJ2-1, the full variable domain reads EAGVVQSPRYKIIEKKQPVAFWCNPISGHNTLYWYLQNLGQGPELLIRYENEEAVDDSQLPKDRFSAERLKGVDSTLKIQPAELGDSAVYLCASSPRQDRDNEQFFGPGTRLTVL.

This chain joins TRBV18 and TRBJ1-1; D may be TRBD1 (6 bases). V dropped 1 base and J dropped 5 bases, with 14 bases sitting between them. This CDR3 spans 15 amino acids. The germline V gene encodes CDR1 KGHSH and CDR2 LQKENI. DNA for the CDR3: TGTGCCAGCTCACCACGGGGGACACCCGGTACTGAAGCTTTCTTT. This translates into CASSPRGTPGTEAFF.

The rearrangement joins TRBV30 to TRBJ1-5; D is possibly TRBD1 (6 bases). V was trimmed by 2 bases and J by 4 bases, leaving 12 bases between them. The CDR3 has 14 amino acids. Germline loops: CDR1 GTSNPN, CDR2 SVGIG (reference sequence). Here the CDR3 DNA reads TGTGCCTGGAGTAAGGACAGATGGAATCAGCCCCAGCATTTT. Its protein is CAWSKDRWNQPQHF.

V and J are TRBV29-1 and TRBJ2-3; tentative D call: TRBD2 (5 bases). V lost 3 bases and J lost 3, with 10 bases in between. Per germline, CDR1 SQVTM and CDR2 ANQGSEA. The CDR3 length is 13 residues. CDR3 residues: CSVDRLATDTQYF. For the CDR3, the DNA is TGCAGCGTTGACCGGCTAGCAACAGATACGCAGTATTTT.

The chain employs TRBV12-3 or TRBV12-4 and TRBJ2-7, with TRBD1 identical over 7 bases. The CDR3 has 11 residues. V lost 5 bases and J lost 12; bases outside the gene matches: 7. The CDR3, as DNA: TGTGCCAGCAGTCTCGGACAGGCCCGGTACTTC. Its protein product is CASSLGQARYF.

V and J are TRBV4-3 and TRBJ2-7; tentative D call: TRBD2 (5 bases). Trimming pared 1 base from V and 1 base from J, leaving 14 bases between. Germline CDR1 LGHNA, CDR2 YSLEER. The CDR3 has 16 amino acids. CDR3 sequence: CASSQGLSGRSYEQYF. Written as DNA, the CDR3 is TGCGCCAGCAGCCAAGGGTTGAGCGGTAGGTCCTACGAGCAGTACTTC.

The chain combines TRBV6-2 or TRBV6-3 with TRBJ2-3; 12 bases map to TRBD2. The V and J ends lost 5 bases and 2 bases, in that order; junction bases with no gene match: 5. CDR3 length: 16 amino acids. Germline CDR1 is MNHEY and CDR2 is SVGEGT. The CDR3 coding sequence is TGTGCCAGCAGTCCCAGACTAGCGGGGGCCACAGATACGCAGTATTTT. Amino acids: CASSPRLAGATDTQYF.

This clone showed up just a few times. This chain joins TRBV10-1 and TRBJ2-7; weak D call: TRBD1 (5 bases). The CDR3 is 16 residues long. Trimming took off 2 bases at V and 3 bases at J, with 17 bases between the two ends. From germline, CDR1 is WNHNN and CDR2 SYGVQD (reference sequence). This chain's CDR3 is CASSEPRTPGFYEQYF. The CDR3 region has the DNA TGCGCCAGCAGTGAGCCTCGGACACCGGGTTTCTACGAGCAGTACTTC.

As to this clone: The same CDR3 also results from other DNA sequences found in this sample. V is TRBV6-4 and J is TRBJ2-3, with 12 bases identical to TRBD2. V gave up 4 bases and J gave up 2 bases; unmatched junction bases: 4. Germline V CDR1 and CDR2: MRHNA, SNTAGT. The CDR3 length is 16 residues. CDR3 DNA sequence: TGTGCCAGCAGTGCTCTAGCGGGAGGGTCCACAGATACGCAGTATTTT. Protein sequence: CASSALAGGSTDTQYF.

This rearrangement joins TRBV5-4 to TRBJ1-4, with D perhaps TRBD1 (6 bases). There are 14 residues in the CDR3. V lost 1 base to trimming and J lost 4 bases, with 8 bases between them. Germline values: CDR1 SGHNT, CDR2 YYREEE (reference sequence). CDR3 nucleotide sequence: TGTGCCAGCAGCTTGAAGGGGGTTAATGAAAAACTGTTTTTT. It encodes CASSLKGVNEKLFF.

The chain joins TRBV11-2 to TRBJ1-5; D not resolved. CDR3 length: 15 amino acids. CDR1 is SGHAT and CDR2 is FQNNGV in the germline V gene. The ends were cut back, 3 bases at V and 0 bases at J, with 9 bases in the middle. CDR3 loop: CASSLYGNSNQPQHF. CDR3 nucleotides: TGTGCCAGCAGCTTGTACGGGAATAGCAATCAGCCCCAGCATTTT.